Described below is a single TCR beta chain sequence and its context. CDR3 length: 14 amino acids. V lost 4 bases, J lost 8 bases, and 18 bases lay in between. Germline values: CDR1 SGHDT, CDR2 YYEEEE. In the PCR, 60 Vbeta and 13 Jbeta primers were used. The protocol was immunoSEQ multiplex PCR, while the TCRdb copy is restricted to in-frame clones and leaves out a portion. The top ten hold 2.5% to 3.5% of the sample, which has 150,000 to 200,000 clones, under 70% seen once. The data derive from a study of cytomegalovirus exposure and HLA in healthy donors. Sequencing used PBMCs. This clonotype was obtained from a woman aged 40 to 55 in good health and CMV-seropositive. V gene TRBV5-6 combines with J gene TRBJ1-2, with a possible D match to TRBD1 (5 bases). The CDR3 sequence: CASSPGLGVNGYTF. The CDR3 DNA follows: TGTGCCAGCAGCCCTGGCTTAGGGGTTAACGGCTACACCTTC.